The 22 T cell receptor beta chains below were found in one sample sequenced in a study of radiotherapy plus CTLA-4 blockade in lung cancer. Data came from immunoSEQ multiplex PCR; TCRdb stores just in-frame clones and leaves some out. Counted here are fewer than 100,000 clones, less than 90% occurring once; the ten biggest clones make up 0.75% to 0.95%. Source: peripheral blood, taken from a patient treated with radiotherapy plus ipilimumab. Receptors were obtained from a human donor with non-small cell lung cancer who had stable disease on radiotherapy plus ipilimumab.

This chain links TRBV27 with TRBJ1-5; a weak D match, TRBD1 (6 bases). Trimming shortened V by 6 bases and J by 4 bases, and 19 bases separated the two germline ends. The V gene's germline CDR1 is MNHEY and CDR2 SMNVEV (reference sequence). The CDR3 sequence is 16 residues long. Here the CDR3 DNA reads TGTGCCAGCAGGGGGGTCAGGGGAGAAGCAAATCAGCCCCAGCATTTT. Its translation: CASRGVRGEANQPQHF.

The V gene is TRBV6-6, the J gene TRBJ2-7, with unresolved D. The CDR3 loop spans 12 amino acids. With 0 bases removed from V and 9 bases from J, the gap between germline ends came to 9 bases. Looked up from germline, CDR1 is MNHNY and CDR2 is SVGAGI (reference sequence). CDR3 sequence: CASSYSSGRQYF. The CDR3 coding sequence is TGTGCCAGCAGTTACTCCTCCGGGCGGCAGTACTTC.

This sequence joins TRBV28 and TRBJ1-6; TRBD1 might be the D (5 bases). The germline V gene has CDR1 MDHEN and CDR2 SYDVKM. V lost 7 bases, J lost 9 bases, and 10 bases lay in between. The CDR3 is made up of 12 amino acids. Here the CDR3 reads CASTDGASPLHF. The CDR3 DNA is TGTGCCAGCACAGACGGGGCTTCACCCCTCCACTTT.

The chain joins TRBV21-1 to TRBJ2-2; the table calls TRBD1, which could not be checked here. TRBV21-1 is shown as a pseudogene. The CDR3 is made up of 19 amino acids. This CDR3 is CASSSRTGKFLTNTGELFF. Here the CDR3 DNA reads TGTGCCAGCAGCTCGAGGACAGGGAAGTTTCTAACGAACACCGGGGAGCTGTTTTTT.

V usage is TRBV6-6 and J usage is TRBJ2-5, with D perhaps being TRBD1 or TRBD2 (5 bases each). V was clipped by 0 bases and J by 0 bases, with 8 bases between them. The germline CDR1 and CDR2 sequences are MNHNY and SVGAGI (reference sequence). This CDR3 has 15 residues. Written as DNA, the CDR3 is TGTGCCAGCAGTTACTCGAGGGGATACCAAGAGACCCAGTACTTC. This gives the protein CASSYSRGYQETQYF.

V and J are TRBV29-1 and TRBJ2-7; 12 bases fit TRBD1. CDR3 size: 15 residues. J lost 2 bases, V lost 4 bases, and 6 bases had no gene match. Germline CDR1 is SQVTM and CDR2 is ANQGSEA. The CDR3 reads CSVVTGTGGPYEQYF. DNA of the CDR3: TGCAGCGTTGTAACCGGGACAGGGGGCCCCTACGAGCAGTACTTC.

This chain uses TRBV6-5 with TRBJ1-3; D unclear. Germline-derived CDR1 and CDR2 are MNHEY and SVGAGI. The CDR3 has 14 amino acids. V dropped 2 bases and J dropped 1 base, with 6 bases sitting between them. CDR3 nucleotides: TGTGCCAGCAGTTACGGAGGGTCTGGAAACACCATATATTTT. Protein: CASSYGGSGNTIYF.

The chain carries TRBV5-4 and TRBJ1-1; D gene uncertain. Germline CDR1 and CDR2: SGHNT and YYREEE (reference sequence). This CDR3 has 13 residues. Trimming removed 3 bases at V and 0 bases at J, with 6 bases between. CDR3 protein: CASSSGLNTEAFF. The CDR3 DNA is TGTGCCAGCAGCTCAGGCCTGAACACTGAAGCTTTCTTT. Supplemented by reference TRBV5-4 and TRBJ1-1, the full variable domain reads ETGVTQSPTHLIKTRGQQVTLRCSSQSGHNTVSWYQQALGQGPQFIFQYYREEENGRGNFPPRFSGLQFPNYSSELNVNALELDDSALYLCASSSGLNTEAFFGQGTRLTVV.

This chain connects TRBV19 to TRBJ1-5; 7 bases line up with TRBD1. V trimming: 6 bases; J trimming: 8 bases; junction bases outside the gene matches: 7. Germline CDR1 reads LNHDA; CDR2 reads SQIVND (reference sequence). This CDR3 contains 13 residues. CDR3 loop: CASRQDREEPQHF. The CDR3 bases are TGTGCCAGTAGGCAAGACAGGGAAGAGCCCCAGCATTTT.

In this sample, this clone turned up once. The chain carries TRBV5-1 and TRBJ2-3; D could derive from TRBD1 or TRBD2 (6 bases each). Trimming stripped 1 base from V and 4 bases from J, with 7 bases between. The CDR3 is 13 amino acids. Germline CDR1 reads SGHRS; CDR2 reads YFSETQ. The CDR3 nucleotides read TGCGCCAGCAGCTTGAGGGGGGCAGATACGCAGTATTTT. As protein: CASSLRGADTQYF. Together with reference TRBV5-1 and TRBJ2-3, the CDR3 gives the full variable domain: KAGVTQTPRYLIKTRGQQVTLSCSPISGHRSVSWYQQTPGQGLQFLFEYFSETQRNKGNFPGRFSGRQFSNSRSEMNVSTLELGDSALYLCASSLRGADTQYFGPGTRLTVL.

Here the CDR3 DNA reads TGTGCCATCAGTGCTAAGGAAGAGCAGTACTTC. Amino acid sequence: CAISAKEEQYF. The V gene is TRBV10-3, the J gene TRBJ2-7; D ambiguous. Between the trimmed V and J ends, which lost 4 bases and 7 bases, there was a span of 8 bases. The CDR3 runs to 11 residues. The germline V gene has CDR1 ENHRY and CDR2 SYGVKD.

The V and J genes are TRBV9 and TRBJ2-7; D unresolved. The CDR3 consists of 14 residues. Germline CDR1 and CDR2: SGDLS and YYNGEE. V was trimmed by 1 base and J by 2 bases, leaving 10 bases between them. The CDR3 region is CASSVRGATYEQYF. The CDR3 bases are TGTGCCAGCAGCGTACGAGGCGCAACCTACGAGCAGTACTTC.

V is TRBV5-4 and J is TRBJ2-7; 9 bases agree with TRBD1. This CDR3 spans 14 amino acids. The trim removed 4 bases at V and 5 bases at J, leaving 7 bases unmatched. CDR1 and CDR2 (germline): SGHNT, YYREEE (reference sequence). For the CDR3, the DNA is TGTGCCAGCAGCCTCGAGGACAGGGGCGACGAGCAGTACTTC. It is translated as CASSLEDRGDEQYF.

V and J are TRBV6-6 and TRBJ1-2; perhaps TRBD1 as D (6 bases). Deletions cut 2 bases from V and 7 bases from J, with 17 bases between. Germline CDR1 is MNHNY and CDR2 is SVGAGI (reference sequence). The CDR3 length is 15 residues. This CDR3 is CASSYGQGGHSGYTF. CDR3 in DNA: TGTGCCAGCAGTTACGGTCAAGGGGGGCATTCTGGCTACACCTTC.

About this clone itself: The sample contains more than one DNA sequence encoding this CDR3. The chain uses TRBV30 and TRBJ1-5; maybe TRBD1 (6 bases). Germline V lookup: CDR1 GTSNPN, CDR2 SVGIG (reference sequence). Trimming cost V 5 bases and J 3 bases, with 23 bases left between them. This CDR3 is 17 amino acids long. The CDR3 protein is CAWRGAGGAGFNQPQHF. The CDR3 DNA sequence: TGTGCCTGGCGGGGGGCTGGGGGTGCAGGTTTCAATCAGCCCCAGCATTTT.

The chain links TRBV13 to TRBJ2-7; D may be TRBD1 (6 bases). V dropped 5 bases and J dropped 1 base, with 12 bases sitting between them. Looked up from germline, CDR1 is PRHDT and CDR2 is FYEKMQ (reference sequence). This CDR3 has 14 amino acids. CDR3 sequence reads: CASSHRQVSYEQYF. In DNA, the CDR3 is TGTGCCAGCAGCCATCGACAGGTTTCCTACGAGCAGTACTTC.

The chain joins TRBV2 to TRBJ2-1, with D unresolved. Germline V lookup: CDR1 SNHLY, CDR2 FYNNEI. V gave up 8 bases and J gave up 3 bases, with 8 bases separating them. The CDR3 covers 12 residues. The CDR3 coding sequence is TGTGCCAGCGGGCTCTTCTACAATGAGCAGTTCTTC. Amino acids: CASGLFYNEQFF.

V gene TRBV5-6 combines with J gene TRBJ2-7; 11 bases fit TRBD2. Looked up from germline, CDR1 is SGHDT and CDR2 is YYEEEE. Trimming took 0 bases from V and 6 from J; bases not matched to a gene: 2. The length of the CDR3 is 14 residues. The CDR3 protein is CASSLVAGGGEQYF. The DNA for the CDR3 is TGTGCCAGCAGCTTGGTAGCGGGAGGGGGCGAGCAGTACTTC.

The chain employs TRBV6-1 and TRBJ2-7; TRBD2 matches at 13 bases. The CDR3 has 16 amino acids. Trimming took 2 bases from V and 2 from J; bases not matched to a gene: 3. Germline V gives CDR1 MNHNS, CDR2 SASEGT. As DNA, the CDR3 is TGTGCCAGCAGTGAATGGGGACTAGCGGGGACCTACGAGCAGTACTTC. Amino acid sequence: CASSEWGLAGTYEQYF.

This clone appeared a few times. The chain carries TRBV19 and TRBJ1-3; D remains ambiguous. V shed 4 bases and J shed 0 bases, with 4 bases lying between them. Germline CDR1 LNHDA, CDR2 SQIVND (reference sequence). The CDR3 contains 13 residues. This CDR3 is CASSTYSGNTIYF. CDR3 coding DNA: TGTGCCAGTAGTACCTACTCTGGAAACACCATATATTTT.

In its sample, this clone was seen a few times. The chain has TRBV10-3 and TRBJ2-7; 8 bases line up with TRBD2. V lost 4 bases and J lost 7; bases outside the gene matches: 9. CDR1 ENHRY and CDR2 SYGVKD come from the germline V gene. This CDR3 is 14 amino acids long. CDR3 bases: TGTGCCATCAGTGGCTTAGCGGGGAAGGATGAGCAGTACTTC. Translated: CAISGLAGKDEQYF.

This clone occurred once. As DNA, the CDR3 is TGTGCCAGCAGCTTTCCTCCCGGGACAGGGACCAGGCCTAGTTCCTACGAGCAGTACTTC. This gives the protein CASSFPPGTGTRPSSYEQYF. This sequence joins TRBV7-8 and TRBJ2-7; 9 bases fit TRBD1. Germline V CDR1 and CDR2: SGHVS, FQNEAQ. This CDR3 spans 20 amino acids. With 3 bases clipped from V and 1 base from J, the junction kept 19 bases outside the gene matches.